This is a list of T cell receptor beta chains from one sample in a study of T-cell memory formation after mild COVID-19. Via MiXCR, TCRdb re-called the 5' RACE reads, giving one row per CDR3 protein. The profile shows 49,000 or so distinct CDR3 sequences, approximately 7% of them singletons. Sequencing used PBMCs or a T cell subset sorted from them (not recorded which). The receptors derive from a man aged 18 to 29 who had mild COVID-19 (a few samples of this study predate the infection). Cell type and time point are not known. The CDR3 runs from the conserved cysteine through the conserved F or W. Each record gives: V gene, J gene, clone size, D gene, CDR3 DNA, CDR3 protein. A D gene is named only where the DNA matches it firmly. Where a row states a size, it is once, few, many or the class of an expanded clone; other rows omit it.

>TRBV7-9|TRBJ1-5|.|TRBD1
TGTGCCAGCAGCTTAGCCAGACAGGGGGCCAATCAGCCCCAGCATTTT
CASSLARQGANQPQHF
>TRBV7-2|TRBJ2-5|.|.
TGTGCCAGCAGCCCATGGCCCGGGAAAGAGACCCAGTACTTC
CASSPWPGKETQYF
>TRBV27|TRBJ2-1|.|TRBD1
TGTGCCAGCAGTTCGGCCGGGACAGGGTACAATGAGCAGTTCTTC
CASSSAGTGYNEQFF
>TRBV4-3|TRBJ2-3|few|.
TGCGCCAGCAGCTTTATGGACGTCAGCACAGATACGCAGTATTTT
CASSFMDVSTDTQYF
>TRBV5-1|TRBJ2-5|few|.
TGCGCCAGCAGCTTGGGTGGGCAGATCCAAGAGACCCAGTACTTC
CASSLGGQIQETQYF
>TRBV18|TRBJ2-2|few|.
TGTGCCAGCTCACCACTGGAGGTTACCGGGGAGCTGTTTTTT
CASSPLEVTGELFF
>TRBV3-1|TRBJ1-2|few|TRBD1
TGTGCCAGCAGACAACACGACAGGGAGGTTGGCTACACCTTC
CASRQHDREVGYTF
>TRBV5-1|TRBJ1-4|.|.
TGCGCCAGCAGCTTGGAGGGCAGTGCTAATGAAAAACTGTTTTTT
CASSLEGSANEKLFF
>TRBV5-6|TRBJ2-3|.|.
TGTGCCAGCAGCTCTAATACAGATACGCAGTATTTT
CASSSNTDTQYF
>TRBV7-2|TRBJ1-2|.|.
TGTGCCAGCAGTTCTGACATAGGTCTACCCTATGGCTACACCTTC
CASSSDIGLPYGYTF
>TRBV11-3|TRBJ1-2|.|.
TGTGCCAGCAGCCCAGGTCCTCAAAACTATGGCTACACCTTC
CASSPGPQNYGYTF
>TRBV5-1|TRBJ1-1|few|TRBD1
TGCGCCAGCAGCTCCCCGGGCACAGGGGGGCGAGAAGCTTTCTTT
CASSSPGTGGREAFF
>TRBV19|TRBJ2-3|.|TRBD2
TGTGCCAGTAGCGGACTAGCGGGGTTGGTAGATACGCAGTATTTT
CASSGLAGLVDTQYF
>TRBV5-1|TRBJ1-1|few|.
TGCGCCAGCAGCGAATACCAGGGTGTGGGCACTGAAGCTTTCTTT
CASSEYQGVGTEAFF
>TRBV10-3|TRBJ2-5|few|.
TGTGCCATCAGTCCGAGTTTAGGGCAAGAGACCCAGTACTTC
CAISPSLGQETQYF
>TRBV9|TRBJ1-1|few|.
TGTGCCAGCAGCGTAGAGGGCGGAATATACACTGAAGCTTTCTTT
CASSVEGGIYTEAFF
>TRBV7-2|TRBJ2-5|many|.
TGTGCCACCGGACCGTCACAGGAGGAGACCCAGTACTTC
CATGPSQEETQYF
>TRBV3-1|TRBJ2-5|many|TRBD1
TGTGCCAGCAGCCAATCCTCAGGGGGCGTGGAGACCCAGTACTTC
CASSQSSGGVETQYF
>TRBV11-2|TRBJ2-1|few|.
TGTGCCAGCAGCCCTCGTCCGACCTACAATGAGCAGTTCTTC
CASSPRPTYNEQFF
>TRBV4-2|TRBJ2-5|few|.
TGTGCCAGCAGCCAAGACCCCGGGGACCAAGAGACCCAGTACTTC
CASSQDPGDQETQYF
>TRBV6-5|TRBJ1-3|.|.
TGTGCCAGCAAACTCGGGGTGGCAGGAAACACCATATATTTT
CASKLGVAGNTIYF
>TRBV12-3/TRBV12-4|TRBJ1-6|.|.
TGTGCCAGCAGTCACGGACACGTCTCCTATAATTCACCCCTCCACTTT
CASSHGHVSYNSPLHF
>TRBV29-1|TRBJ2-5|few|.
TGCAGCGTTGATTGGGGCCAAGAGACCCAGTACTTC
CSVDWGQETQYF
>TRBV11-2|TRBJ1-1|many|.
TGTGCCAGCAGCAGAGCCCTAGAAGCTTTCTTT
CASSRALEAFF
>TRBV9|TRBJ2-2|few|TRBD1
TGTGCCAGCAGCGTAGGTTCCGGACAGGGTACCACCGGGGAGCTGTTTTTT
CASSVGSGQGTTGELFF
>TRBV12-3/TRBV12-4|TRBJ2-7|.|.
TGTGCCAGCAGCCACCTGGGGAACGAGCAGTACTTC
CASSHLGNEQYF
>TRBV7-8|TRBJ2-5|many|TRBD2
TGTGCCAGCAGCTTAGGACTAGCGGGAGTGTACCAAGAGACCCAGTACTTC
CASSLGLAGVYQETQYF
>TRBV5-1|TRBJ2-1|many|TRBD2
TGCGCCAGCAGCTTAACGGTAGCGGGGGGCAATGAGCAGTTCTTC
CASSLTVAGGNEQFF
>TRBV7-2|TRBJ2-6|few|.
TGTGCCAGCAGCTTAGCAGCAGGGCACGGGGCCAACGTCCTGACTTTC
CASSLAAGHGANVLTF
>TRBV7-2|TRBJ2-7|many|.
TGTGCCAGCAGCTTAGGGGCCATCACCTACGAGCAGTACTTC
CASSLGAITYEQYF
>TRBV6-5|TRBJ2-4|many|.
TGTGCCAGCAGGATGACCGCAGGGCGAGAAAACATTCAGTACTTC
CASRMTAGRENIQYF
>TRBV28|TRBJ1-2|.|.
TGTGCCAGCAGCCTCGGGTGGTCGGGTGGCTACACCTTC
CASSLGWSGGYTF
>TRBV5-1|TRBJ2-5|few|TRBD2
TGCGCCAGCAGCCAGGATCCTAGCGGGGGGCAAGAGACCCAGTACTTC
CASSQDPSGGQETQYF
>TRBV29-1|TRBJ2-7|many|.
TGCAGCGTTGGCCGTTATAGCTACGAGCAGTACTTC
CSVGRYSYEQYF
>TRBV6-6|TRBJ1-2|.|.
TGTGCCAGCAGCGACCGGGAGATCTATGGCTACACCTTC
CASSDREIYGYTF
>TRBV5-1|TRBJ2-3|.|TRBD1
TGCGCCAGCAGCTTGGATCCAGGGGGAACAGATACGCAGTATTTT
CASSLDPGGTDTQYF
>TRBV4-2|TRBJ2-1|few|.
TGTGCCAGCAGCCAAGATACTCGGGGGTCCTACAATGAGCAGTTCTTC
CASSQDTRGSYNEQFF
>TRBV7-2|TRBJ2-1|many|.
TGTGCCAGCAGCCAAGCAGGGAATGAGCAGTTCTTC
CASSQAGNEQFF
>TRBV5-1|TRBJ2-7|many|.
TGCGCCAGCAGCTTGGCCAGCGGTAGCTCCTACGAGCAGTACTTC
CASSLASGSSYEQYF
>TRBV4-2|TRBJ2-3|few|TRBD2
TGTGCCAGCAGCCAAGAACTAGCGGGGAGGCTATCCTCTAGCACAGATACGCAGTATTTT
CASSQELAGRLSSSTDTQYF
>TRBV7-9|TRBJ2-5|.|.
TGTGCCAGCACCCCGGGGGAGACCCAGTACTTC
CASTPGETQYF
>TRBV5-1|TRBJ2-1|.|TRBD1
TGCGCCAGCAGCCCTAGGGGGACAGGGGGCCACTCCAATGAGCAGTTCTTC
CASSPRGTGGHSNEQFF
>TRBV6-2/TRBV6-3|TRBJ2-7|.|.
TGTGCCAGCAGTTACCTCGGGGGACCCACCTACGAGCAGTACTTC
CASSYLGGPTYEQYF
>TRBV9|TRBJ2-2|.|.
TGTGCCAGCAGGGGGAGACAGGCGGGGACCGGGGAGCTGTTTTTT
CASRGRQAGTGELFF
>TRBV5-6|TRBJ2-5|many|.
TGTGCCAGCAGCTTGGCTAGCCACCAAGAGACCCAGTACTTC
CASSLASHQETQYF